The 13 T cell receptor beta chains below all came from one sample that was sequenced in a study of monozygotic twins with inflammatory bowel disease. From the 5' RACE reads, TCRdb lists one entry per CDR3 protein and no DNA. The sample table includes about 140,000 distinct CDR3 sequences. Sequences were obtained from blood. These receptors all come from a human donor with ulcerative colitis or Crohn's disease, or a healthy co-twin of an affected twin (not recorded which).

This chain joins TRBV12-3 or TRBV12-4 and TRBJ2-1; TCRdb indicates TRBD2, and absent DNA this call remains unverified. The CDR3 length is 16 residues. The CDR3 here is CASIQPAGGTYNEQFF.

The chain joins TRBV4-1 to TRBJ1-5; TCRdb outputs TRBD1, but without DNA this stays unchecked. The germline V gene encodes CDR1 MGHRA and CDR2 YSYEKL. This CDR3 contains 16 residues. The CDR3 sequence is CASSLGGSSSNQPHHF.

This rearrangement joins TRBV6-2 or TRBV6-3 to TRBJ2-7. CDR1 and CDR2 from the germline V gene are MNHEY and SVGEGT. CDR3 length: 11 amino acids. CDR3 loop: CASSYVYEQYF.

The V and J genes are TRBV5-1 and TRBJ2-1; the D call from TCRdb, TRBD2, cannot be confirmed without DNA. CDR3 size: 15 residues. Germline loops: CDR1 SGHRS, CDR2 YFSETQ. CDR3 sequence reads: CATRWLSGGSEEQFF.

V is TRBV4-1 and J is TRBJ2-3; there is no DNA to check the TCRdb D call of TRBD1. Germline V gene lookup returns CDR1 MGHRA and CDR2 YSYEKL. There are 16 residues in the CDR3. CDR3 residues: CASSQIGGQRTDTQYF.

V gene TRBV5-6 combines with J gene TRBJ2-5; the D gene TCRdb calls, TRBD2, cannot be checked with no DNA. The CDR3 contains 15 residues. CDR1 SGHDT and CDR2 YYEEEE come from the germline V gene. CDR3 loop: CASSPLSGGQETQYF.

CDR3: CASSSTGGLPLGTEAFF. The rearrangement links TRBV5-1 to TRBJ1-1. The CDR3 spans 17 residues. Germline V gene sequence: CDR1 SGHRS, CDR2 YFSETQ.

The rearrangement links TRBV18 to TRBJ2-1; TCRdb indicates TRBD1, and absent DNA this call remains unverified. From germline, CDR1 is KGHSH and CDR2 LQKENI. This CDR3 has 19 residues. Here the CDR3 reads CASSTWTGLGGSANNEQFF. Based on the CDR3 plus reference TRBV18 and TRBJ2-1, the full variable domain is NAGVMQNPRHLVRRRGQEARLRCSPMKGHSHVYWYRQLPEEGLKFMVYLQKENIIDESGMPKERFSAEFPKEGPSILRIQQVVRGDSAAYFCASSTWTGLGGSANNEQFFGPGTRLTVL.

This CDR3 is CASSYPQDTQYF. The J gene is TRBJ2-3, the V gene TRBV6-6. The V gene's germline CDR1 is MNHNY and CDR2 SVGAGI (reference sequence). CDR3 length: 12 amino acids.

The chain's CDR3 is CASSQDYSGSSYEQYF. The chain has TRBV4-3 and TRBJ2-7; TCRdb indicates TRBD2, and absent DNA this call remains unverified. The CDR3 loop spans 16 amino acids. Germline-derived CDR1 and CDR2 are LGHNA and YSLEER.

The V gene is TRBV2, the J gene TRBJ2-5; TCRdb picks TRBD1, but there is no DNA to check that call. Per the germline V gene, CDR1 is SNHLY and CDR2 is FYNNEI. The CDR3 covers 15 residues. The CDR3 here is CASSGSGAGKETQYF.

The CDR3 region is CASSFNRGRTEAFF. This chain links TRBV7-2 with TRBJ1-1; the D call of TRBD1 rests on TCRdb alone, since no DNA is present to check it. Germline lookup yields CDR1 SGHTA and CDR2 FQGNSA. This CDR3 comprises 14 residues.

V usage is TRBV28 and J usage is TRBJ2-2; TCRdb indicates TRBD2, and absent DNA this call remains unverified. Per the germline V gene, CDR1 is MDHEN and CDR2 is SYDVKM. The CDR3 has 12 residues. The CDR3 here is CAAGGVVGELFF. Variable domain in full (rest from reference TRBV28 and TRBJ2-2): DVKVTQSSRYLVKRTGEKVFLECVQDMDHENMFWYRQDPGLGLRLIYFSYDVKMKEKGDIPEGYSVSREKKERFSLILESASTNQTSMYLCAAGGVVGELFFGEGSRLTVL.